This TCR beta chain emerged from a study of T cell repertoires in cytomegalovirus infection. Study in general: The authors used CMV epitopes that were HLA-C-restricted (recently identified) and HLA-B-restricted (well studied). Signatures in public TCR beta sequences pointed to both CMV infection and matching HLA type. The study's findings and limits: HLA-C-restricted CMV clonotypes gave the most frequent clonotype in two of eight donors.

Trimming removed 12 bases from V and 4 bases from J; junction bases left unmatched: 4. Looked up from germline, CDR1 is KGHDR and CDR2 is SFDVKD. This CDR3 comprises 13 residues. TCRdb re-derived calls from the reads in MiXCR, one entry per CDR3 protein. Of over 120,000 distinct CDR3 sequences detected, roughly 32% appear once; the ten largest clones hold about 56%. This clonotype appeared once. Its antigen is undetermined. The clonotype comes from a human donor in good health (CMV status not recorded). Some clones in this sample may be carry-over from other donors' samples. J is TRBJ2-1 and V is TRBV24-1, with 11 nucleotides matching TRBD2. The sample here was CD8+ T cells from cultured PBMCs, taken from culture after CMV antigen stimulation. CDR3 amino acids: CAATSGEYNEQFF. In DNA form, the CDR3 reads TGTGCCGCGACTAGCGGGGAGTACAATGAGCAGTTCTTC.